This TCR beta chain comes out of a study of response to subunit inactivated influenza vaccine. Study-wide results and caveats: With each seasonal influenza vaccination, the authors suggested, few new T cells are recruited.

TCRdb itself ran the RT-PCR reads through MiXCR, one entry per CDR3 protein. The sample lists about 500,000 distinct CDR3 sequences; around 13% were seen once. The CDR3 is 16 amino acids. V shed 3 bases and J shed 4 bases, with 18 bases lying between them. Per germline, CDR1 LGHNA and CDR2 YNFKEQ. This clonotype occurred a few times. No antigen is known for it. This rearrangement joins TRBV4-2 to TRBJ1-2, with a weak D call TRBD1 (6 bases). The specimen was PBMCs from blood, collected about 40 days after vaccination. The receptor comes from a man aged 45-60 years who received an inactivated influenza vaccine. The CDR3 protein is CASSHRRDIPGYGYTF. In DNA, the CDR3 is TGTGCCAGCAGCCATCGGAGGGACATACCAGGCTATGGCTACACCTTC.